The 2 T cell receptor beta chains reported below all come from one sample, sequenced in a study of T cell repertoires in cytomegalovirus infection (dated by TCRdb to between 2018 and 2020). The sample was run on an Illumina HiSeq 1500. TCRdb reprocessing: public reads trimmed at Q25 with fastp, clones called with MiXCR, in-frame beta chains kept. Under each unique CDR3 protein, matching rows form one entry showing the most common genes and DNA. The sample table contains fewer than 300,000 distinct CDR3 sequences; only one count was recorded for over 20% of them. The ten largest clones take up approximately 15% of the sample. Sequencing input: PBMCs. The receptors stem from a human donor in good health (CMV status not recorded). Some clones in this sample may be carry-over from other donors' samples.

CDR3 residues: CASREASGTEAFF. CDR3 coding DNA: TGTGCCAGCAGGGAGGCGAGTGGCACTGAAGCTTTCTTT. V and J are TRBV28 and TRBJ1-1; D call uncertain. The CDR3 is 13 residues long. The germline V and J ends were trimmed by 6 bases and 4 bases, with 12 bases remaining between them. CDR1 is MDHEN, CDR2 SYDVKM, per germline.

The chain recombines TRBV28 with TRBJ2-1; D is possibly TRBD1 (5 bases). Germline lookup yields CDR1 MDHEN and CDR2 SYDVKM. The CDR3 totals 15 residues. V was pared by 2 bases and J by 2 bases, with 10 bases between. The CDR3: CASSLITGAYNEQFF. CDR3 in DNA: TGTGCCAGCAGTTTAATAACAGGTGCCTACAATGAGCAGTTCTTC. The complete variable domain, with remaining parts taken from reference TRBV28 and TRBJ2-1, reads DVKVTQSSRYLVKRTGEKVFLECVQDMDHENMFWYRQDPGLGLRLIYFSYDVKMKEKGDIPEGYSVSREKKERFSLILESASTNQTSMYLCASSLITGAYNEQFFGPGTRLTVL.